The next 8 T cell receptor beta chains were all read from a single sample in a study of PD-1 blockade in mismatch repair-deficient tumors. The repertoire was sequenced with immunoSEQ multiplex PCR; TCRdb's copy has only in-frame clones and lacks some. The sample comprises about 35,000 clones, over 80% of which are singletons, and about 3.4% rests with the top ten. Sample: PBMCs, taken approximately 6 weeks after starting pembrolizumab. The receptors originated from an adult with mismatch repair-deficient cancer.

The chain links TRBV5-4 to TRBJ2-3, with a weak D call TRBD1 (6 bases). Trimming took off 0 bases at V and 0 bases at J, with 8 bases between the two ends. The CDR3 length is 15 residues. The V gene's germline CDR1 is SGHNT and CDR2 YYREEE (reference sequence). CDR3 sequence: CASSLVGASTDTQYF. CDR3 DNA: TGTGCCAGCAGCTTGGTGGGGGCCAGCACAGATACGCAGTATTTT.

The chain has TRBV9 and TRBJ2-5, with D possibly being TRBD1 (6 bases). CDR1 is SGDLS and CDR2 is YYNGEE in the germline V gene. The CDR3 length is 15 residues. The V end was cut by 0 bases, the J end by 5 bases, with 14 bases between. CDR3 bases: TGTGCCAGCAGCGTAGGGCAGGGGTTAATGGAGACCCAGTACTTC. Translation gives CASSVGQGLMETQYF.

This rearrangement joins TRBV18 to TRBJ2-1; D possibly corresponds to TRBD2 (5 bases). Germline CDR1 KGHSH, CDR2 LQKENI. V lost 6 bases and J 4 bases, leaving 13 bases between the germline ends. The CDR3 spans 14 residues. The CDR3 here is CASSGVIRYNEQFF. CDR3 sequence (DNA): TGTGCCAGCTCGGGAGTAATTAGATACAATGAGCAGTTCTTC.

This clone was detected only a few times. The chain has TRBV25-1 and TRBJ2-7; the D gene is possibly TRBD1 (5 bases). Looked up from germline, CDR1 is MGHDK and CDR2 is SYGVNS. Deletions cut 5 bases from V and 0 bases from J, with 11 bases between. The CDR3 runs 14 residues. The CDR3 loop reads CASSSPRDSYEQYF. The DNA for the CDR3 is TGTGCCAGCAGTTCTCCCAGGGACTCCTACGAGCAGTACTTC.

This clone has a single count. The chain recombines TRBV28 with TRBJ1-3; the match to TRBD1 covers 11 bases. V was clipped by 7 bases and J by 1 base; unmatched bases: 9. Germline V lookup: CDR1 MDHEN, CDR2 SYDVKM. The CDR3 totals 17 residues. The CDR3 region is CASKGTGGTWSGNTIYF. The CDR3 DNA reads TGTGCCAGCAAGGGGACAGGGGGTACATGGTCTGGAAACACCATATATTTT.

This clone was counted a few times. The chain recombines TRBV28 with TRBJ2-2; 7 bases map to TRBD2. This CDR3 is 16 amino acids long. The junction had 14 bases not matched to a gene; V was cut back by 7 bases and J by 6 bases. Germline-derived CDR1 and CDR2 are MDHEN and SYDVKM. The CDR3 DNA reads TGTGCCAGCACCCCCACAGCGGGGTCCGTTCCCGGGGAGCTGTTTTTT. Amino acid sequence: CASTPTAGSVPGELFF.

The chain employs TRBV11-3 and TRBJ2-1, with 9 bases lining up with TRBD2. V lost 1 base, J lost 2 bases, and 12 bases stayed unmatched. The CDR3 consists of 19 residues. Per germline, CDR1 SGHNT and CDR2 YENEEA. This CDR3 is CASSLGLLGGRVAYNEQFF. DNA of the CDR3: TGTGCCAGCAGCTTAGGGTTACTAGGCGGGAGGGTTGCCTACAATGAGCAGTTCTTC. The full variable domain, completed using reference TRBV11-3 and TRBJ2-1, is EAGVVQSPRYKIIEKKQPVAFWCNPISGHNTLYWYLQNLGQGPELLIRYENEEAVDDSQLPKDRFSAERLKGVDSTLKIQPAELGDSAVYLCASSLGLLGGRVAYNEQFFGPGTRLTVL.

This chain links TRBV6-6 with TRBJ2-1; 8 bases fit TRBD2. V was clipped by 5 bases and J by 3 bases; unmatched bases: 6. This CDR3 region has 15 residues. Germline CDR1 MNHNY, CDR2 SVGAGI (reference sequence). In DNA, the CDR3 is TGTGCCAGCAGTAAACCGGGACTAGACTACAATGAGCAGTTCTTC. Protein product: CASSKPGLDYNEQFF.